The entry below gives a single T cell receptor (beta chain) sequence along with its context. Repertoires were generated with immunoSEQ multiplex PCR, while TCRdb's copy carries only in-frame clones and drops some. The sample holds tens of thousands of clones, nearly 90% seen once. This specimen comes from a study of OX40 agonist ivuxolimab in advanced cancers. The CDR3 is made up of 11 amino acids. Trimming pared 2 bases from V and 6 bases from J, leaving 5 bases between. Germline V CDR1 and CDR2: MGHRA, YSYEKL. The sequencing here drew on CD4+ or CD8+ T cells sorted from blood, taken in a trial of the OX40 agonist ivuxolimab. This TCR derives from an adult with an advanced solid tumor such as melanoma, head and neck, liver or kidney cancer. The rearrangement joins TRBV4-1 to TRBJ2-7; the D is unclear. This CDR3 reads CASSQRSEQYF. The DNA of the CDR3 is TGCGCCAGCAGCCAACGATCCGAGCAGTACTTC.